A single T cell receptor (beta chain) is shown here with its context. The data belong to a study of blood T cell repertoires in COVID-19. Study-wide background: Sites across the United States, Italy and Spain contributed samples from acute and convalescent COVID-19. Sample material is recorded as cDNA or gDNA derived from T cells, B-cell-depleted T cells, or PBMCs.

In the authors' workflow: Using reference gene primer amplification, nucleated cell counts were estimated. Produced via immunoSEQ multiplex PCR; TCRdb's table is partial and in-frame only. V, J and clone size were drawn from that table, and D and trimming were deduced from the DNA. This sample has roughly 32,000 clones; around 90% occur once, and the top ten carry about 2%. The ends were cut back, 0 bases at V and 5 bases at J, with 4 bases in the middle. Germline CDR1 reads GTSNPN; CDR2 reads SVGIG (reference sequence). The CDR3 is made up of 11 amino acids. This chain uses TRBV30 with TRBJ2-5, with D uncertain. This clonotype was sampled from a man aged 50 or older with active or convalescent COVID-19. The material sequenced was peripheral blood. CDR3 loop: CAWSVLETQYF. Written as DNA, the CDR3 is TGTGCCTGGAGTGTACTCGAGACCCAGTACTTC.